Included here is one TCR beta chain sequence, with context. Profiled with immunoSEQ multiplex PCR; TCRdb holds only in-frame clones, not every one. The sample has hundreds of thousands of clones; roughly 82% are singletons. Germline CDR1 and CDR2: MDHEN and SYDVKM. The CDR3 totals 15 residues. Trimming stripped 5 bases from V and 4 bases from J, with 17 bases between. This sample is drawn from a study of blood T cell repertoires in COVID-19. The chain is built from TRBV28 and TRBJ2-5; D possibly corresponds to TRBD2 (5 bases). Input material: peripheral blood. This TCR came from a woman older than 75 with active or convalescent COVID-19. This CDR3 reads CASSPVKTAGETQYF. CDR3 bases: TGTGCCAGCAGTCCGGTAAAGACGGCGGGAGAGACCCAGTACTTC.